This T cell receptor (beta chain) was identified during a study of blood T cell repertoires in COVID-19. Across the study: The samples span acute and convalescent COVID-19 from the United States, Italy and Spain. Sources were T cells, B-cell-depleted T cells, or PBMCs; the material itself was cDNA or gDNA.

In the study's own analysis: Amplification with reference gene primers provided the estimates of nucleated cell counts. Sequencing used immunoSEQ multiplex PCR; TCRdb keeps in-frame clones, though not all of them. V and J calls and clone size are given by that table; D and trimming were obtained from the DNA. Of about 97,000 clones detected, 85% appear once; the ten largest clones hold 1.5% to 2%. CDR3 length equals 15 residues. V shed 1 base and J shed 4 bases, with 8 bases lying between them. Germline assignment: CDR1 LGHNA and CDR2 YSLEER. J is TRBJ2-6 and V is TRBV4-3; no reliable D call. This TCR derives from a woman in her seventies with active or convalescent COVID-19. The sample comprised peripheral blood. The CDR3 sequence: CASSQGAPGANVLTF. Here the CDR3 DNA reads TGCGCCAGCAGCCAAGGGGCACCCGGGGCCAACGTCCTGACTTTC.